The 18 T cell receptor beta chains reported below all come from one sample, sequenced in a study of T-cell reconstitution after alpha-beta-depleted transplantation in children. Researchers prepared the TCRbeta library using unique molecular identifiers, the study reports. TCRdb processed the PCR reads anew with MiXCR; each CDR3 protein has one entry. The sample consists of under 300,000 distinct CDR3 sequences, approximately 9.9% of them appearing once. The sequenced sample was PBMCs from the stem cell graft donor, obtained from the stem cell graft. The receptors were gathered from a human donor who donated a stem cell graft to a child with SCID.

CDR3 sequence reads: CASSSRVLEKLFF. In nucleotides, the CDR3 is TGTGCCAGCAGCTCCAGGGTTCTGGAAAAACTGTTTTTT. This chain uses TRBV7-9 with TRBJ1-4; TRBD1 might be the D (5 bases). The CDR3 spans 13 residues. The V and J ends lost 4 bases and 8 bases respectively, with 11 bases between them. The germline V gene has CDR1 SEHNR and CDR2 FQNEAQ (reference sequence).

This clonotype was observed many times. The chain links TRBV2 to TRBJ2-1; 12 bases align to TRBD2. This CDR3 spans 15 amino acids. After removal of 5 bases from V and 4 bases from J, the junction contained 3 bases not matched to a gene. Germline V lookup: CDR1 SNHLY, CDR2 FYNNEI. The CDR3 loop reads CASSPSGGAYNEQFF. The CDR3 nucleotides read TGTGCCAGCAGTCCTAGCGGGGGGGCATACAATGAGCAGTTCTTC.

The gene calls are TRBV7-2 and TRBJ1-2, with 8 bases that match TRBD1. Germline V lookup: CDR1 SGHTA, CDR2 FQGNSA. This CDR3 is built from 15 residues. The V gene end was trimmed by 1 base and the J gene end by 4 bases; junction bases not matched to a gene: 5. The DNA of the CDR3 is TGTGCCAGCAGCTTAGAGTGGGACAGGACCTATGGCTACACCTTC. Protein product: CASSLEWDRTYGYTF.

This clonotype was counted ten times or more. The J gene is TRBJ2-7, the V gene TRBV7-9, with D possibly matching TRBD2 (5 bases). Trimming removed 1 base from V and 6 bases from J, with 13 bases in between. Germline CDR1 SEHNR, CDR2 FQNEAQ (reference sequence). The length of the CDR3 is 14 residues. The CDR3 DNA follows: TGTGCCAGCAGCTTAGTTCTAAAGGCGGGCGAGCAGTACTTC. Translated, it gives CASSLVLKAGEQYF.

This clonotype was observed many times. CDR3 sequence (DNA): TGCGCCAGCAGGATATCGGGACAGATGAACACTGAAGCTTTCTTT. Its protein product is CASRISGQMNTEAFF. This chain connects TRBV4-1 to TRBJ1-1, with TRBD1 identical over 7 bases. Trimming cost V 6 bases and J 0 bases; bases outside gene matches: 7. CDR1 MGHRA and CDR2 YSYEKL come from the germline V gene. The CDR3 is made up of 15 amino acids.

This clonotype was found many times. The chain links TRBV9 to TRBJ2-7; 7 nucleotides align to TRBD2. The germline V gene encodes CDR1 SGDLS and CDR2 YYNGEE. With V trimmed by 4 bases and J by 2 bases, 9 bases remained unmatched. CDR3 length equals 15 residues. CDR3 sequence: CASSPRTGGPYEQYF. The CDR3 DNA reads as TGTGCCAGCAGCCCCAGGACGGGGGGACCCTACGAGCAGTACTTC.

The chain is built from TRBV3-1 and TRBJ1-2; TRBD1 might be the D (5 bases). This CDR3 contains 14 residues. Germline V gene data show CDR1 as LGHDT and CDR2 as YNNKEL (reference sequence). The V and J ends lost 4 bases and 3 bases respectively, with 12 bases between them. CDR3 loop: CASSPQGSYYGYTF. In DNA form, the CDR3 reads TGTGCCAGCAGCCCTCAGGGCAGCTACTATGGCTACACCTTC.

This clonotype was detected ten times or more. The J gene is TRBJ1-6, the V gene TRBV7-2, with a tentative D call TRBD1 (5 bases). CDR1 is SGHTA, CDR2 FQGNSA, per germline. The V end was cut by 3 bases, the J end by 1 base, with 7 bases between. The CDR3 has 15 residues. CDR3 DNA sequence: TGTGCCAGCAGCTTCCAGGGTTCCTATAATTCACCCCTCCACTTT. Its protein product is CASSFQGSYNSPLHF. Based on the CDR3 plus reference TRBV7-2 and TRBJ1-6, the full variable domain is GAGVSQSPSNKVTEKGKDVELRCDPISGHTALYWYRQSLGQGLEFLIYFQGNSAPDKSGLPSDRFSAERTGGSVSTLTIQRTQQEDSAVYLCASSFQGSYNSPLHFGNGTRLTVT.

The gene calls are TRBV6-5 and TRBJ2-3; 12 bases fit TRBD2. The germline CDR1 and CDR2 sequences are MNHEY and SVGAGI. V lost 2 bases, J lost 5 bases, and 5 bases stayed unmatched. CDR3 length equals 16 residues. The CDR3 here is CASSYQPGLAGDTQYF. CDR3 in DNA: TGTGCCAGCAGTTACCAACCGGGACTAGCGGGAGATACGCAGTATTTT.

In its sample, this clonotype was seen many times. This rearrangement joins TRBV7-2 to TRBJ1-3; no firm D call. Trimming took off 5 bases at V and 0 bases at J, with 5 bases between the two ends. CDR1 SGHTA and CDR2 FQGNSA come from the germline V gene. The CDR3 sequence is 13 residues long. CDR3 region: CASSLVSGNTIYF. DNA of the CDR3: TGTGCCAGCAGCCTCGTCTCTGGAAACACCATATATTTT.

This clonotype was counted at least ten times. This sequence joins TRBV18 and TRBJ2-1, with D unresolved. Deletions cut 6 bases from V and 6 bases from J, with 15 bases between. Germline CDR1 is KGHSH and CDR2 is LQKENI. The CDR3 covers 14 residues. The CDR3 is CASSLTDSLNEQFF. The CDR3 DNA sequence: TGTGCCAGCTCCTTAACTGATAGCCTCAATGAGCAGTTCTTC.

This clonotype was observed many times. The V call is TRBV7-2, the J call TRBJ1-6, with D perhaps matching TRBD1 (5 bases). Germline CDR1 is SGHTA and CDR2 is FQGNSA. V gave up 5 bases and J gave up 8 bases, with 16 bases separating them. CDR3 length: 15 residues. In DNA form, the CDR3 reads TGTGCCAGCAGCCCCCGTGGGGCAAGGGATTCACCCCTCCACTTT. It specifies CASSPRGARDSPLHF.

This clonotype appeared many times. This chain connects TRBV5-1 to TRBJ1-1, with TRBD1 identical over 7 bases. Looked up from germline, CDR1 is SGHRS and CDR2 is YFSETQ. This CDR3 contains 14 residues. The ends lost 4 bases at V and 1 base at J; junction bases unmatched: 4. The CDR3 here is CASSVQGGNTEAFF. The CDR3 coding sequence is TGCGCCAGCAGCGTTCAGGGGGGGAACACTGAAGCTTTCTTT.

This clonotype came up many times. This chain joins TRBV20-1 and TRBJ1-1, with unresolved D. Trimming removed 6 bases at V and 9 bases at J, with 14 bases between. Germline CDR1 reads DFQATT; CDR2 reads SNEGSKA (reference sequence). The CDR3 covers 11 residues. This CDR3 is CSAPPLVQAFF. The CDR3 DNA follows: TGCAGTGCCCCACCCCTCGTACAAGCTTTCTTT.

This clonotype was seen repeatedly, ten times or more. This chain uses TRBV6-6 with TRBJ1-5; 7 nucleotides line up with TRBD1. The CDR3 is 13 amino acids. Germline CDR1 and CDR2: MNHNY and SVGAGI (reference sequence). Unmatched junction bases numbered 6, after V lost 2 bases and J lost 11 bases. CDR3 amino acids: CASSYAPQGAQHF. The CDR3, as DNA: TGTGCCAGCAGTTACGCTCCTCAGGGGGCCCAGCATTTT.

This clonotype was observed many times. The rearrangement links TRBV9 to TRBJ1-3; TRBD1 aligns across 8 bases. Germline CDR1 and CDR2: SGDLS and YYNGEE. The CDR3 loop spans 15 amino acids. J gave up 4 bases and V 0 bases, and 3 bases lay outside the gene matches. CDR3 sequence (DNA): TGTGCCAGCAGCGTAGGAGGACAGGGAGGAAACACCATATATTTT. This encodes CASSVGGQGGNTIYF.

This clonotype was seen repeatedly, ten times or more. The rearrangement joins TRBV5-5 to TRBJ1-2, with 9 positions matching TRBD1. Germline trimming cut 5 bases from V and 8 bases from J; bases unmatched to any gene: 16. The CDR3 is 16 residues long. CDR1 SGHKS and CDR2 YYEKEE come from the germline V gene (reference sequence). The CDR3 DNA reads TGTGCCAGCAGATCCCCCGGGACAGGGTATTCGCAAGGCTACACCTTC. Amino acid sequence: CASRSPGTGYSQGYTF.

This clonotype was picked up many times. The gene calls are TRBV20-1 and TRBJ2-5, with D uncertain. The germline gives CDR1 DFQATT, CDR2 SNEGSKA (reference sequence). Trimming shortened V by 1 base and J by 5 bases, and 23 bases separated the two germline ends. The CDR3 totals 17 residues. CDR3 residues: CSARVDEGLEPHETQYF. The CDR3 bases are TGCAGTGCTAGAGTCGATGAAGGGCTAGAGCCCCACGAGACCCAGTACTTC.